The next 18 T cell receptor beta chains were all read from a single sample in a study of glioma-infiltrating T cells. Amplification of TCR alpha and beta CDR3 regions from RNA used iRepertoire nested multiplex PCR. Via MiXCR, TCRdb re-called the multiplex PCR reads, giving one row per CDR3 protein. The sample yields a few hundred thousand distinct CDR3 sequences, approximately 42% seen once. Material: glioma tissue, nonneoplastic brain tissue, or PBMCs (not recorded which). The receptors come from a human donor with low-grade glioma or glioblastoma, undergoing nonglioma brain surgery, or in good health (not recorded which).

As regards this clonotype: A much larger clone lies a single base off, so this may be a read error. The chain couples TRBV28 to TRBJ1-1; perhaps TRBD1 as D (5 bases). V lost 5 bases and J 8 bases, leaving 12 bases between the germline ends. CDR1 MDHEN and CDR2 SYDVKM come from the germline V gene. CDR3 size: 12 residues. The chain's CDR3 is CASSRDRREAFF. DNA for the CDR3: TGTGCCAGCAGTCGGGACCGCAGAGAAGCTTTCTTT.

The genes are TRBV4-2 and TRBJ2-1; no firm D call. The V gene's germline CDR1 is LGHNA and CDR2 YNFKEQ. V dropped 1 base and J dropped 3 bases, with 10 bases sitting between them. CDR3 length: 15 amino acids. This CDR3 is CASSQGGWYYNEQFF. For the CDR3, the DNA is TGTGCCAGCAGCCAAGGGGGTTGGTACTACAATGAGCAGTTCTTC.

The chain employs TRBV28 and TRBJ1-3; D is undetermined. CDR3 length equals 16 residues. Trimming stripped 3 bases from V and 2 bases from J, with 14 bases between. Per germline, CDR1 MDHEN and CDR2 SYDVKM. The CDR3 region is CASSFVQVDPGNTIYF. The CDR3 region has the DNA TGTGCCAGCAGTTTCGTTCAGGTCGACCCTGGAAACACCATATATTTT.

To note about this clonotype: Possible read error: a much larger clone is one base away. The chain links TRBV20-1 to TRBJ2-1; TRBD2 matches 8 bases. Germline values: CDR1 DFQATT, CDR2 SNEGSKA (reference sequence). V shed 5 bases, J shed 8 bases, and the junction held 20 bases outside the gene matches. The CDR3 sequence is 17 residues long. DNA of the CDR3: TGCAGTGCTGGAAGGGGAATCACCGGGACTAGAGATGATGAGCAGTTCTTC. Amino acid sequence: CSAGRGITGTRDDEQFF.

This rearrangement joins TRBV28 to TRBJ1-1; D not certain. V was pared by 7 bases and J by 7 bases, with 13 bases between. The CDR3 loop spans 12 amino acids. In germline, CDR1 is MDHEN, CDR2 SYDVKM. This CDR3 reads CASNRGSSEAFF. CDR3 sequence (DNA): TGTGCCAGCAACCGGGGATCCAGTGAAGCTTTCTTT.

The chain is built from TRBV7-2 and TRBJ1-2, with 10 bases matching TRBD1. CDR1 is SGHTA, CDR2 FQGNSA, per germline. Trimming took 1 base from V and 5 from J; bases not matched to a gene: 4. The CDR3 loop spans 15 amino acids. The CDR3 region is CASSLGGQGGYGYTF. The CDR3 nucleotides read TGTGCCAGCAGCTTAGGAGGACAGGGGGGATATGGCTACACCTTC.

The chain links TRBV6-2 or TRBV6-3 to TRBJ2-7; D is possibly TRBD1 (7 bases). V lost 8 bases and J 2 bases, leaving 22 bases between the germline ends. Germline V CDR1 and CDR2: MNHEY, SVGEGT. CDR3 size: 16 residues. The chain's CDR3 is CASVPDPRDSPYEQYF. The CDR3 coding sequence is TGTGCCAGCGTGCCCGATCCGCGGGACAGTCCCTACGAGCAGTACTTC.

The chain couples TRBV7-9 to TRBJ2-1, with 8 bases lining up with TRBD1. The junction had 3 bases not matched to a gene; V was cut back by 5 bases and J by 9 bases. The CDR3 length is 12 residues. CDR1 SEHNR and CDR2 FQNEAQ come from the germline V gene (reference sequence). Here the CDR3 reads CASSDDRGEQFF. The CDR3 nucleotides are TGTGCCAGCAGCGATGACAGGGGTGAGCAGTTCTTC.

This clonotype was detected many times. The chain couples TRBV6-2 or TRBV6-3 to TRBJ2-3, with TRBD2 matching 7 bases. This CDR3 has 13 residues. The V segment lost 6 bases and the J segment 5 bases; nucleotides outside the gene matches: 5. Germline lookup yields CDR1 MNHEY and CDR2 SVGEGT. CDR3 in DNA: TGTGCCAGCAGCGCGGGAGTGATAGATACGCAGTATTTT. Translated, it gives CASSAGVIDTQYF.

This clonotype was seen repeatedly, ten times or more. The chain is built from TRBV20-1 and TRBJ1-1; D call uncertain. Looked up from germline, CDR1 is DFQATT and CDR2 is SNEGSKA (reference sequence). The CDR3 is made up of 14 amino acids. V was shortened by 3 bases and J by 1 base, with 12 bases between the two germline ends. The DNA of the CDR3 is TGCAGTGCTAGTCTTCCCCACCCGAACACTGAAGCTTTCTTT. Its protein product is CSASLPHPNTEAFF.

Points on this clonotype: A single base separates this from a much larger clone, so it may be a read error. The V call is TRBV6-5, the J call TRBJ2-5; 7 bases match TRBD1. Germline-derived CDR1 and CDR2 are MNHEY and SVGAGI. This CDR3 region has 14 residues. This CDR3 is CASSNYRGVETEYF. Here the CDR3 DNA reads TGTGCCAGCAGTAACTACAGGGGAGTGGAGACCGAGTACTTC.

The chain combines TRBV20-1 with TRBJ2-2; D may be TRBD2 (5 bases). This CDR3 comprises 16 residues. Per the germline V gene, CDR1 is DFQATT and CDR2 is SNEGSKA (reference sequence). V was clipped by 3 bases and J by 2 bases, with 16 bases between them. CDR3 amino acids: CSASFPGITNTGELFF. The CDR3 region has the DNA TGCAGTGCTAGTTTCCCGGGGATTACTAACACCGGGGAGCTGTTTTTT.

Many counts were recorded for this clonotype. The V call is TRBV27, the J call TRBJ2-1; 7 bases match TRBD1. V lost 6 bases, J lost 8 bases, and 10 bases stayed unmatched. The CDR3 is 14 amino acids. Germline assignment: CDR1 MNHEY and CDR2 SMNVEV (reference sequence). The CDR3: CASSAFLGGDEQFF. CDR3 coding DNA: TGTGCCAGCAGCGCCTTTCTAGGGGGCGATGAGCAGTTCTTC.

This clonotype was counted once. The chain employs TRBV9 and TRBJ2-3; D might be TRBD2 (5 bases). Germline V CDR1 and CDR2: SGDLS, YYNGEE. CDR3 length equals 15 residues. V lost 2 bases and J lost 3, with 13 bases in between. The CDR3 nucleotides read TGTGCCAGCAGCGTCGGAGGTTTCACGACAGATACGCAGTATTTT. This gives the protein CASSVGGFTTDTQYF.

The chain couples TRBV4-3 to TRBJ2-2; TRBD1 matches 9 bases. CDR3 length equals 18 residues. V was pared by 1 base and J by 6 bases, with 12 bases of the junction left unmatched. CDR1 is LGHNA, CDR2 YSLEER, per germline. The CDR3 loop reads CASSQATPGQGWAGELFF. Written as DNA, the CDR3 is TGCGCCAGCAGCCAAGCCACCCCCGGACAGGGGTGGGCCGGGGAGCTGTTTTTT.

A note on this clonotype: Compared with germline, one end of the junction differs, possibly owing to a read error. This chain joins TRBV4-1 and TRBJ1-5, with D perhaps matching TRBD1 (6 bases). The CDR3 has 15 amino acids. Germline CDR1 and CDR2: MGHRA and YSYEKL. CDR3 sequence: CASSHSAGDGQPRHF. The CDR3 DNA is TGCGCCAGCAGCCACTCTGCAGGGGACGGTCAGCCCCGGCATTTT.

A few counts support this clonotype. V is TRBV2 and J is TRBJ1-5; D not certain. Germline V gene data show CDR1 as SNHLY and CDR2 as FYNNEI. The V and J ends lost 6 bases and 1 base respectively, with 7 bases between them. The CDR3 totals 13 residues. The CDR3 sequence: CASRRESNQPQHF. In DNA form, the CDR3 reads TGTGCCAGCAGAAGGGAGAGCAATCAGCCCCAGCATTTT.

Concerning this clonotype: A much larger clone sits a single nucleotide away, making a read error possible. The chain combines TRBV6-5 with TRBJ2-1, with a tentative D call TRBD2 (6 bases). The V and J ends lost 8 bases and 9 bases respectively, with 23 bases between them. The CDR3 spans 15 residues. In germline, CDR1 is MNHEY, CDR2 SVGAGI. In DNA, the CDR3 is TGTGCCAGCGGCCCCCCGGGACTCTCTTTGACTGAGCAGTTCTTC. Translating it yields CASGPPGLSLTEQFF.